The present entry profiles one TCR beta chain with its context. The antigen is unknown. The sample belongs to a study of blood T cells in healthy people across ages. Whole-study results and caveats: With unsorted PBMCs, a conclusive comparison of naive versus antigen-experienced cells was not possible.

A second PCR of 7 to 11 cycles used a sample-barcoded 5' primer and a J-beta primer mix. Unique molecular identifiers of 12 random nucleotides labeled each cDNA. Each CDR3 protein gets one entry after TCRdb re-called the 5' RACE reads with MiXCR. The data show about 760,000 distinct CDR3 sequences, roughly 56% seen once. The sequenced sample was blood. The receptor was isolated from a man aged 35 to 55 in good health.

The chain's CDR3 is CSVDRDRGYGYTF. In DNA form, the CDR3 reads TGCAGCGTTGACCGAGACCGAGGCTATGGCTACACCTTC. V gene TRBV29-1 combines with J gene TRBJ1-2, with D unclear. The CDR3 contains 13 residues. The germline gives CDR1 SQVTM, CDR2 ANQGSEA. Trimming left V 3 bases short and J 4 bases short, with 12 bases between.